These 2 T cell receptor beta chains were all obtained from the same sample, sequenced in a study of T cell changes during pregnancy in multiple sclerosis. Generated by immunoSEQ multiplex PCR, the TCRdb table keeps only in-frame clones and is missing some. The sample records over 45,000 clones, approximately 85% being singletons. Sample: CD4+ T cells from peripheral blood mononuclear cells, taken in the second trimester of pregnancy. These receptors came from a female donor with multiple sclerosis, enrolled in a pregnancy study.

This chain uses TRBV5-1 with TRBJ2-3; 8 bases agree with TRBD2. CDR1 is SGHRS and CDR2 is YFSETQ in the germline V gene. This CDR3 is built from 15 residues. V shed 5 bases and J 6 bases; nucleotides not matched to a gene: 11. DNA of the CDR3: TGCGCCAGCAGACCTGACGGGACTAGTTTTGATACGCAGTATTTT. As protein: CASRPDGTSFDTQYF.

The V call is TRBV27, the J call TRBJ1-1, with D maybe TRBD1 (6 bases). This CDR3 comprises 15 residues. V dropped 8 bases and J dropped 5 bases, with 21 bases sitting between them. The germline V gene encodes CDR1 MNHEY and CDR2 SMNVEV (reference sequence). CDR3 protein: CASLHPRRGRTEAFF. Here the CDR3 DNA reads TGTGCCAGCCTTCACCCCCGCAGGGGACGGACTGAAGCTTTCTTT.